This T cell receptor (beta chain) comes out of a study of blood T cell repertoires in COVID-19. Study information: COVID-19 samples from acute and convalescent phases originated in the United States, Italy and Spain. T cells, B-cell-depleted T cells, or PBMCs provided the cDNA or gDNA that served as material.

Germline CDR1 reads MDHEN; CDR2 reads SYDVKM. The V and J ends lost 6 bases and 7 bases, in that order; junction bases with no gene match: 11. The CDR3 is 15 residues long. This clone was observed once. Study processing details: Amplification of reference gene primers provided the estimated nucleated cell counts. TCRdb's copy holds only in-frame clones and misses some; the assay was immunoSEQ multiplex PCR. V and J calls and clone size come straight from that table; D and trimming were deduced from the DNA. The table has about 120,000 clones, around 77% seen once; the top ten hold over 6.5%. The V gene is TRBV28, the J gene TRBJ2-7; 11 nucleotides align to TRBD1. Input material: peripheral blood. This clonotype was obtained from a human donor in a cohort sampled during active COVID-19. The CDR3 loop is CASRRSGQGAPEQYF. In DNA form, the CDR3 reads TGTGCCAGCAGAAGGTCCGGACAGGGGGCCCCTGAGCAGTACTTC.